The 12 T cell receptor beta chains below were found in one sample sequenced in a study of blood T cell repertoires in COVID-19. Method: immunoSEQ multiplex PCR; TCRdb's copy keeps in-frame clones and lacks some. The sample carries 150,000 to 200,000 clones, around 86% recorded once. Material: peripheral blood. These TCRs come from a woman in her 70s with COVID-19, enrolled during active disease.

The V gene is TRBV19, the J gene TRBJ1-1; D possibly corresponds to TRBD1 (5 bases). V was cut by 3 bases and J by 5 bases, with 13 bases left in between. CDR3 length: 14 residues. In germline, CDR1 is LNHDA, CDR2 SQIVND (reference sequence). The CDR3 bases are TGTGCCAGTAGTATTCTCCAGGGTCTAACTGAAGCTTTCTTT. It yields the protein CASSILQGLTEAFF.

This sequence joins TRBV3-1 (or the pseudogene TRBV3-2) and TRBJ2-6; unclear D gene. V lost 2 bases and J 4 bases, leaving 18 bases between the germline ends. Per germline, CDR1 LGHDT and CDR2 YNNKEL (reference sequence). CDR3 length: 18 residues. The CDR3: CASSQSSLRLSGANVLTF. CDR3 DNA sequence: TGTGCCAGCAGCCAATCCTCCCTCCGGTTGTCGGGGGCCAACGTCCTGACTTTC.

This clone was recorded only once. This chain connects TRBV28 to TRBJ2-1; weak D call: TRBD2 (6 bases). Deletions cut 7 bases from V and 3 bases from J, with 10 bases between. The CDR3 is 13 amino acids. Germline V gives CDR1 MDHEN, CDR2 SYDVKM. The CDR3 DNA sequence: TGTGCCAGCAATGCGGGACTCTACAATGAGCAGTTCTTC. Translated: CASNAGLYNEQFF.

CDR3 bases: TGTGCCAGCAGTGAGGGACAGAAAGAGACCCAGTACTTC. Amino acid sequence: CASSEGQKETQYF. The V gene is TRBV28, the J gene TRBJ2-5, with 7 bases fitting TRBD1. The CDR3 consists of 13 residues. The germline V gene encodes CDR1 MDHEN and CDR2 SYDVKM. V gave up 5 bases and J gave up 3 bases; unmatched junction bases: 3.

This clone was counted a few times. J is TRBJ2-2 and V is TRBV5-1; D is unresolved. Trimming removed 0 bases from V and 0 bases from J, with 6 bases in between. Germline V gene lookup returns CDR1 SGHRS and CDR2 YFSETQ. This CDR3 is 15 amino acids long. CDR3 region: CASSLAAANTGELFF. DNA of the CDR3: TGCGCCAGCAGCTTGGCCGCGGCGAACACCGGGGAGCTGTTTTTT.

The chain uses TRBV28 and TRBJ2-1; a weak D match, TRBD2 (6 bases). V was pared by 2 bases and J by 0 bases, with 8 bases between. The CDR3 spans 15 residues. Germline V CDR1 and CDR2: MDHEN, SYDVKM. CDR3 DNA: TGTGCCAGCAGTTTAGTCGGGAGCTCCTACAATGAGCAGTTCTTC. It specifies CASSLVGSSYNEQFF.

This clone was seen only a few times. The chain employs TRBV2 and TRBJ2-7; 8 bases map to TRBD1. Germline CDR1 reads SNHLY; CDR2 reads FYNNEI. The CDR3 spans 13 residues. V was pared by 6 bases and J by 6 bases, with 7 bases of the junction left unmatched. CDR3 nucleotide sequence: TGTGCCAGCAGCTCTCGGACAGGGCTCGAGCAGTACTTC. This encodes CASSSRTGLEQYF.

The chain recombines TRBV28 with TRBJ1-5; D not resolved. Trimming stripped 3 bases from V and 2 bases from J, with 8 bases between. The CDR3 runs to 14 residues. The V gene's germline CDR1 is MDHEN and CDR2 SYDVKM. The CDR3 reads CASSLDRGNQPQHF. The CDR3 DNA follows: TGTGCCAGCAGTTTGGATCGGGGCAATCAGCCCCAGCATTTT.

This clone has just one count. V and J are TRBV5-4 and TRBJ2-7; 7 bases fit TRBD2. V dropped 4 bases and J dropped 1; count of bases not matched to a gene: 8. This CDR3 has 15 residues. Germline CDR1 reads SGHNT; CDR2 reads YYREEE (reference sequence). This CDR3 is CASSSGTVESYEQYF. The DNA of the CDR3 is TGTGCCAGCAGCAGCGGGACTGTCGAATCCTACGAGCAGTACTTC.

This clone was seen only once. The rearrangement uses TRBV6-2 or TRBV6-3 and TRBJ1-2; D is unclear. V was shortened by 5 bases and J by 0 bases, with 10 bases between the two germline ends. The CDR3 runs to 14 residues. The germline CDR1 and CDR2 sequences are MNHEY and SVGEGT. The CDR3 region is CASSGATTNYGYTF. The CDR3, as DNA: TGTGCCAGCAGTGGCGCGACAACTAACTATGGCTACACCTTC.

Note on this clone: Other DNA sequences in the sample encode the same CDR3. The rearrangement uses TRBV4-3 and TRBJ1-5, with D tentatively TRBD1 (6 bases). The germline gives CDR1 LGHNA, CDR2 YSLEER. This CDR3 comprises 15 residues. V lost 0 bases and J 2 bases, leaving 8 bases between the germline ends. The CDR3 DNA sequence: TGCGCCAGCAGCCAAGACTACAGGGGCAATCAGCCCCAGCATTTT. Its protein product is CASSQDYRGNQPQHF.

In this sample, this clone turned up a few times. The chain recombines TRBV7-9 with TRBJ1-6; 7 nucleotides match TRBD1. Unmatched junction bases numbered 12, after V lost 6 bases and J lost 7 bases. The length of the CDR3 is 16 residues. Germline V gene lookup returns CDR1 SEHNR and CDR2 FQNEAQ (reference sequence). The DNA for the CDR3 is TGTGCCAGCAGGGCTAACACCGGGACAGTAAATTCACCCCTCCACTTT. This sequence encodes CASRANTGTVNSPLHF.